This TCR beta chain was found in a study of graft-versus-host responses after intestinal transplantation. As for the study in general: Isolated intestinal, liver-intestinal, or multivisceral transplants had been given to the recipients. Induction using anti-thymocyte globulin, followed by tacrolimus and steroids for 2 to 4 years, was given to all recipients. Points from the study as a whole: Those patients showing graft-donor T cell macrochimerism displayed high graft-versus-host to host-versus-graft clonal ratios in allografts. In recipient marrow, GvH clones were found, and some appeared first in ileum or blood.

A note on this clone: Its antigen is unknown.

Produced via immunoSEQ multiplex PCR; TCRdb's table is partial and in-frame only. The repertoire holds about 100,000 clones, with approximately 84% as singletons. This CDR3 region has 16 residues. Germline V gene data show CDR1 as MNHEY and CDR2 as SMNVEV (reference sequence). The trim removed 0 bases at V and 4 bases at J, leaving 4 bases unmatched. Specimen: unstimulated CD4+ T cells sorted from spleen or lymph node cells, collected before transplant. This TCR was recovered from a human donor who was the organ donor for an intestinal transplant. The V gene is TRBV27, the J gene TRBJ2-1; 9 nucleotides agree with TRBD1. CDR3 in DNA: TGTGCCAGCAGTTTATCGAAGGGACAGGGATACAATGAGCAGTTCTTC. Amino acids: CASSLSKGQGYNEQFF.